This is a list of T cell receptor beta chains from one sample in a study of cytomegalovirus exposure and HLA in healthy donors. Sequenced by immunoSEQ multiplex PCR; TCRdb stores in-frame clones only, minus some. The sample yields 99,000 or so clones, roughly three quarters seen once. Sequencing input: PBMCs. Every receptor here comes from a male donor in good health and CMV-seronegative. Each CDR3 is given with its conserved first and last residue. Each record gives: V gene, D gene, clone size, J gene, CDR3 protein, CDR3 DNA. A D gene is named only where the DNA matches it firmly. The size field is filled for only some rows; it gives once, few, many or a size class.

v_call: TRBV28; d_call: .; clone_size: .; j_call: TRBJ2-2; cdr3_aa: CASRAAGNGYAGELFF; cdr3_nt: TGTGCCAGCAGGGCGGCCGGTAACGGGTACGCCGGGGAGCTGTTTTTT
v_call: TRBV7-3; d_call: TRBD1; clone_size: .; j_call: TRBJ2-2; cdr3_aa: CASSPRSRGHYANTGELFF; cdr3_nt: TGTGCCAGCAGCCCCCGTTCCAGGGGGCATTACGCGAACACCGGGGAGCTGTTTTTT
v_call: TRBV7-8; d_call: .; clone_size: .; j_call: TRBJ1-3; cdr3_aa: CASSRDLPFSGNTIYF; cdr3_nt: TGTGCCAGCAGCCGGGATTTACCGTTCTCTGGAAACACCATATATTTT
v_call: TRBV7-9; d_call: .; clone_size: .; j_call: TRBJ2-7; cdr3_aa: CASSNYTMTYEQYF; cdr3_nt: TGTGCCAGCAGCAACTACACGATGACCTACGAGCAGTACTTC
v_call: TRBV2; d_call: .; clone_size: once; j_call: TRBJ2-5; cdr3_aa: CASSWGEETQYF; cdr3_nt: TGTGCCAGCAGCTGGGGGGAGGAGACCCAGTACTTC
v_call: TRBV19; d_call: TRBD1; clone_size: few; j_call: TRBJ1-5; cdr3_aa: CASSPDRVYQPQHF; cdr3_nt: TGTGCCAGTAGTCCGGACAGGGTGTATCAGCCCCAGCATTTT
v_call: TRBV5-1; d_call: TRBD2; clone_size: .; j_call: TRBJ2-1; cdr3_aa: CASSSATSGPYNEQFF; cdr3_nt: TGCGCCAGCAGCTCGGCCACTAGCGGACCTTACAATGAGCAGTTCTTC
v_call: TRBV4-1; d_call: TRBD2; clone_size: .; j_call: TRBJ2-5; cdr3_aa: CASSRLAGLQETQYF; cdr3_nt: TGCGCCAGCAGCAGACTAGCGGGGTTACAAGAGACCCAGTACTTC
v_call: TRBV7-2; d_call: TRBD1; clone_size: .; j_call: TRBJ2-7; cdr3_aa: CASSLDRGPSYEQYF; cdr3_nt: TGTGCCAGCAGCCTAGACAGGGGACCCTCCTACGAGCAGTACTTC
v_call: TRBV5-6; d_call: TRBD1; clone_size: few; j_call: TRBJ2-2; cdr3_aa: CASSMTGTGELFF; cdr3_nt: TGTGCCAGCAGTATGACAGGGACCGGGGAGCTGTTTTTT
v_call: TRBV7-9; d_call: TRBD1; clone_size: .; j_call: TRBJ1-1; cdr3_aa: CAIGTENTEAFF; cdr3_nt: TGTGCCATAGGGACAGAGAACACTGAAGCTTTCTTT
v_call: TRBV9; d_call: .; clone_size: .; j_call: TRBJ2-2; cdr3_aa: CASSARGGGSDTGELFF; cdr3_nt: TGTGCCAGCAGCGCGAGGGGAGGAGGGAGCGACACCGGGGAGCTGTTTTTT
v_call: TRBV7-9; d_call: TRBD1; clone_size: .; j_call: TRBJ2-5; cdr3_aa: CASSPSTGEDGETQYF; cdr3_nt: TGTGCCAGCAGCCCCTCGACAGGGGAGGATGGGGAGACCCAGTACTTC
v_call: TRBV9; d_call: TRBD1; clone_size: .; j_call: TRBJ2-7; cdr3_aa: CASSEQGAGEQYF; cdr3_nt: TGTGCCAGCAGCGAACAGGGGGCGGGCGAGCAGTACTTC
v_call: TRBV7-9; d_call: .; clone_size: .; j_call: TRBJ2-2; cdr3_aa: CASSRGTSSGELFF; cdr3_nt: TGTGCCAGCAGCCGAGGGACTTCATCCGGGGAGCTGTTTTTT
v_call: TRBV6-4; d_call: .; clone_size: .; j_call: TRBJ1-1; cdr3_aa: CASKVQVNTEAFF; cdr3_nt: TGTGCCAGCAAGGTGCAGGTCAACACTGAAGCTTTCTTT
v_call: TRBV19; d_call: .; clone_size: .; j_call: TRBJ2-3; cdr3_aa: CASSIIPGSDTQYF; cdr3_nt: TGTGCCAGTAGTATAATCCCAGGCAGCGATACGCAGTATTTT
v_call: TRBV30; d_call: .; clone_size: .; j_call: TRBJ1-2; cdr3_aa: CAWSPRAYGYTF; cdr3_nt: TGTGCCTGGAGTCCCAGGGCCTATGGCTACACCTTC
v_call: TRBV5-1; d_call: TRBD1; clone_size: .; j_call: TRBJ2-4; cdr3_aa: CASSVHRGYLAKNIQYF; cdr3_nt: TGCGCCAGCAGCGTACACAGGGGGTACCTAGCCAAAAACATTCAGTACTTC
v_call: TRBV6-4; d_call: .; clone_size: once; j_call: TRBJ1-1; cdr3_aa: CASSDSSRGTEAFF; cdr3_nt: TGTGCCAGCAGTGACTCGAGTCGCGGGACTGAAGCTTTCTTT
v_call: TRBV13; d_call: TRBD2; clone_size: few; j_call: TRBJ2-7; cdr3_aa: CASSFSGTVHEQYF; cdr3_nt: TGTGCCAGCAGCTTTAGCGGGACGGTCCACGAGCAGTACTTC
v_call: TRBV7-9; d_call: .; clone_size: once; j_call: TRBJ1-5; cdr3_aa: CASSSTPGNQPQHF; cdr3_nt: TGTGCCAGCAGCTCGACCCCGGGAAATCAGCCCCAGCATTTT
v_call: TRBV5-1; d_call: TRBD1; clone_size: .; j_call: TRBJ1-5; cdr3_aa: CASSMTGGDQPQHF; cdr3_nt: TGCGCCAGCAGCATGACAGGGGGCGATCAGCCCCAGCATTTT
v_call: TRBV18; d_call: .; clone_size: .; j_call: TRBJ2-5; cdr3_aa: CASSPEGGTRETQYF; cdr3_nt: TGTGCCAGCTCACCTGAAGGGGGAACTCGGGAGACCCAGTACTTC
v_call: TRBV11-3; d_call: .; clone_size: .; j_call: TRBJ2-7; cdr3_aa: CASSPSVTAEQYF; cdr3_nt: TGTGCCAGCAGCCCTAGCGTCACTGCCGAGCAGTACTTC
v_call: TRBV21-1; d_call: .; clone_size: .; j_call: TRBJ2-1; cdr3_aa: CASSKTSGYNEQFF; cdr3_nt: TGTGCCAGCAGCAAGACCTCGGGCTACAATGAGCAGTTCTTC
v_call: TRBV6-5; d_call: .; clone_size: .; j_call: TRBJ1-1; cdr3_aa: CASSRGGALNTEAFF; cdr3_nt: TGTGCCAGCAGCCGCGGGGGAGCGTTGAACACTGAAGCTTTCTTT
v_call: TRBV5-4; d_call: TRBD1; clone_size: .; j_call: TRBJ2-5; cdr3_aa: CASSLATGGLQTQYF; cdr3_nt: TGTGCCAGCAGCTTGGCGACAGGGGGCTTGCAGACCCAGTACTTC
v_call: TRBV7-6; d_call: .; clone_size: .; j_call: TRBJ2-2; cdr3_aa: CASSLEAATRRGGELFF; cdr3_nt: TGTGCCAGCAGCTTAGAGGCGGCGACTCGAAGGGGCGGGGAGCTGTTTTTT
v_call: TRBV2; d_call: .; clone_size: .; j_call: TRBJ1-4; cdr3_aa: CASSTRTEGEKLFF; cdr3_nt: TGTGCCAGCAGTACACGGACAGAGGGGGAAAAACTGTTTTTT
v_call: TRBV6-6; d_call: .; clone_size: .; j_call: TRBJ1-5; cdr3_aa: CASSTFRVGQPQHF; cdr3_nt: TGTGCCAGCTCAACTTTCAGGGTAGGTCAGCCCCAGCATTTT
v_call: TRBV4-1; d_call: TRBD1; clone_size: .; j_call: TRBJ1-2; cdr3_aa: CASSQGQGAHNYGYTF; cdr3_nt: TGCGCCAGCAGCCAGGGACAGGGGGCGCATAACTATGGCTACACCTTC
v_call: TRBV7-2; d_call: .; clone_size: .; j_call: TRBJ2-7; cdr3_aa: CASSFSREQYF; cdr3_nt: TGTGCCAGCAGCTTTTCCCGCGAGCAGTACTTC
v_call: TRBV5-5; d_call: .; clone_size: .; j_call: TRBJ2-7; cdr3_aa: CASRLGPELYEQYF; cdr3_nt: TGTGCCAGTAGACTAGGCCCCGAACTTTACGAGCAGTACTTC
v_call: TRBV5-1; d_call: .; clone_size: .; j_call: TRBJ1-6; cdr3_aa: CASSLGQPLASPLHF; cdr3_nt: TGCGCCAGCAGCTTGGGACAGCCCTTGGCTTCACCCCTCCACTTT
v_call: TRBV15; d_call: .; clone_size: .; j_call: TRBJ2-7; cdr3_aa: CATSREAGANEQYF; cdr3_nt: TGTGCCACCAGCAGAGAGGCGGGGGCAAACGAGCAGTACTTC
v_call: TRBV25-1; d_call: .; clone_size: .; j_call: TRBJ2-5; cdr3_aa: CASTQHGSQTQYF; cdr3_nt: TGTGCCAGCACCCAACACGGGAGTCAGACCCAGTACTTC
v_call: TRBV2; d_call: TRBD1; clone_size: once; j_call: TRBJ2-7; cdr3_aa: CAMINGTGISYEQYF; cdr3_nt: TGTGCCATGATTAACGGGACAGGGATCTCCTACGAGCAGTACTTC
v_call: TRBV2; d_call: .; clone_size: .; j_call: TRBJ2-7; cdr3_aa: CASSVGTGSSYEQYF; cdr3_nt: TGTGCCAGCAGTGTGGGTACTGGGAGCTCCTACGAGCAGTACTTC
v_call: TRBV30; d_call: .; clone_size: .; j_call: TRBJ1-2; cdr3_aa: CAWAHGRGNYGYTF; cdr3_nt: TGTGCCTGGGCCCACGGGCGGGGAAACTATGGCTACACCTTC
v_call: TRBV4-3; d_call: TRBD1; clone_size: .; j_call: TRBJ1-1; cdr3_aa: CASSQDPRQGSGTEAFF; cdr3_nt: TGCGCCAGCAGCCAAGATCCCCGACAGGGAAGCGGCACTGAAGCTTTCTTT
v_call: TRBV5-4; d_call: .; clone_size: .; j_call: TRBJ2-7; cdr3_aa: CASSFPGHSYEQYF; cdr3_nt: TGTGCCAGCAGCTTTCCAGGGCACTCCTACGAGCAGTACTTC
v_call: TRBV2; d_call: TRBD1; clone_size: .; j_call: TRBJ2-1; cdr3_aa: CASSSQGAGNEQFF; cdr3_nt: TGTGCCAGCAGTTCGCAGGGGGCGGGAAATGAGCAGTTCTTC
v_call: TRBV30; d_call: TRBD2; clone_size: .; j_call: TRBJ2-2; cdr3_aa: CAYRGLAGNTGELFF; cdr3_nt: TGTGCCTACCGAGGACTAGCGGGGAACACCGGGGAGCTGTTTTTT
v_call: TRBV19; d_call: TRBD1; clone_size: few; j_call: TRBJ1-5; cdr3_aa: CASSMDRPGHQPQHF; cdr3_nt: TGTGCCAGTAGCATGGACAGGCCAGGACATCAGCCCCAGCATTTT
v_call: TRBV6-1; d_call: TRBD1; clone_size: .; j_call: TRBJ1-2; cdr3_aa: CASRAGTGRNYGYTF; cdr3_nt: TGTGCCAGCAGAGCCGGGACAGGGAGGAACTATGGCTACACCTTC
v_call: TRBV6-4; d_call: .; clone_size: few; j_call: TRBJ1-2; cdr3_aa: CASSPTLGSGGYGYTF; cdr3_nt: TGTGCCAGCAGCCCTACCTTAGGCAGCGGAGGCTATGGCTACACCTTC
v_call: TRBV5-4; d_call: TRBD2; clone_size: .; j_call: TRBJ2-7; cdr3_aa: CASSPAGLAGAYEQYF; cdr3_nt: TGTGCCAGCAGCCCAGCAGGGCTAGCGGGAGCCTACGAGCAGTACTTC
v_call: TRBV5-1; d_call: .; clone_size: .; j_call: TRBJ1-1; cdr3_aa: CASRDQGNTEAFF; cdr3_nt: TGCGCCAGCAGGGACCAGGGGAACACTGAAGCTTTCTTT
v_call: TRBV30; d_call: .; clone_size: .; j_call: TRBJ2-5; cdr3_aa: CAWSVKGSETQYF; cdr3_nt: TGTGCCTGGAGTGTTAAGGGGTCAGAGACCCAGTACTTC
v_call: TRBV7-9; d_call: .; clone_size: .; j_call: TRBJ2-1; cdr3_aa: CASSSRGGDNEQFF; cdr3_nt: TGTGCCAGCAGCTCGCGGGGTGGCGACAATGAGCAGTTCTTC
v_call: TRBV6-4; d_call: .; clone_size: .; j_call: TRBJ2-7; cdr3_aa: CASSRDWGVGEQYF; cdr3_nt: TGTGCCAGCAGCCGGGACTGGGGGGTCGGTGAGCAGTACTTC
v_call: TRBV4-2; d_call: TRBD2; clone_size: once; j_call: TRBJ2-1; cdr3_aa: CASSQTSGSLSYGQFF; cdr3_nt: TGTGCCAGCAGCCAAACTAGCGGGAGCCTTTCGTATGGGCAGTTCTTC
v_call: TRBV6-1; d_call: TRBD2; clone_size: .; j_call: TRBJ2-7; cdr3_aa: CASRGAGVPYEQYF; cdr3_nt: TGTGCCAGCAGGGGAGCGGGAGTACCCTACGAGCAGTACTTC
v_call: TRBV6-1; d_call: .; clone_size: .; j_call: TRBJ1-5; cdr3_aa: CASSASPFDRRYQPQHF; cdr3_nt: TGTGCCAGCAGTGCCTCACCTTTCGACAGGCGATATCAGCCCCAGCATTTT
v_call: TRBV27; d_call: .; clone_size: .; j_call: TRBJ1-2; cdr3_aa: CASSLGRGDYGYTF; cdr3_nt: TGTGCCAGCAGTTTAGGGAGGGGCGACTATGGCTACACCTTC
v_call: TRBV27; d_call: TRBD2; clone_size: few; j_call: TRBJ2-1; cdr3_aa: CASRRTSGSLRIGNEQFF; cdr3_nt: TGTGCCAGCAGGCGGACTAGCGGGAGTTTGAGGATCGGAAATGAGCAGTTCTTC
v_call: TRBV7-3; d_call: .; clone_size: few; j_call: TRBJ2-1; cdr3_aa: CASSRGAYNEQFF; cdr3_nt: TGTGCCAGCAGCCGAGGAGCCTACAATGAGCAGTTCTTC
v_call: TRBV11-2; d_call: TRBD2; clone_size: .; j_call: TRBJ2-1; cdr3_aa: CASSFGGGSSYNEQFF; cdr3_nt: TGTGCCAGCAGCTTCGGGGGAGGGAGCTCCTACAATGAGCAGTTCTTC
v_call: TRBV30; d_call: .; clone_size: few; j_call: TRBJ1-1; cdr3_aa: CAWSVKGVSEAFF; cdr3_nt: TGTGCCTGGAGTGTAAAGGGGGTCTCTGAAGCTTTCTTT